This T cell receptor beta chain was found in a study of T-cell reconstitution after alpha-beta-depleted transplantation in children. Overall study results and limits: The origin of alpha-beta T cells about two months after transplant was reportedly several hundred expanded graft clones. T-cell counts and diversity at one year post-transplant came mainly from newly produced T cells.

Germline V lookup: CDR1 MDHEN, CDR2 SYDVKM. J gave up 12 bases and V 4 bases, and 8 bases lay outside the gene matches. CDR3 size: 12 residues. As concerns this clonotype: Its antigen is not identified.

It was with unique molecular identifiers that the TCRbeta library was prepared. Each CDR3 protein gets one entry after TCRdb re-called the PCR reads with MiXCR. The sample has 140,000 to 150,000 distinct CDR3 sequences; 8% to 10% are singletons. The sequenced sample was PBMCs, mostly from graft donor cells, obtained 180 days after TCRalphabeta/CD19-depleted stem cell transplant. V is TRBV28 and J is TRBJ1-2, with TRBD1 identical over 7 bases. The receptor was derived from a female patient aged 2-15 years who had a stem cell transplant for congenital amegakaryocytic thrombocytopenia, so the T cells may come from the graft donor. CDR3 nucleotides: TGTGCCAGCAGTTCCCGGGACAGTGTGCACACCTTC. This sequence encodes CASSSRDSVHTF.